One and the same sample provided the 32 T cell receptor beta chains below, sequenced in a study of blood T cell repertoires in COVID-19. Profiled with immunoSEQ multiplex PCR; TCRdb holds only in-frame clones, not every one. This table holds a few hundred thousand clones, around 89% found once. The sample taken for sequencing was peripheral blood. These receptors originate from a man aged 18 to 29 who had recovered from COVID-19.

The genes are TRBV7-3 and TRBJ1-1, with 9 bases lining up with TRBD1. The CDR3 loop spans 17 amino acids. Germline V gene lookup returns CDR1 SGHTA and CDR2 FQGTGA. Trimming removed 2 bases from V and 5 bases from J; junction bases left unmatched: 12. CDR3 amino acids: CASSLSPPTGGGTEAFF. The CDR3 DNA follows: TGTGCCAGCAGCTTATCTCCACCGACAGGGGGAGGAACTGAAGCTTTCTTT.

The rearrangement uses TRBV9 and TRBJ1-6; 10 bases line up with TRBD1. Looked up from germline, CDR1 is SGDLS and CDR2 is YYNGEE. The CDR3 totals 16 residues. The V gene end was trimmed by 0 bases and the J gene end by 10 bases; junction bases not matched to a gene: 7. The CDR3 loop reads CASSVDTGQGSSPLHF. CDR3 sequence (DNA): TGTGCCAGCAGCGTAGATACGGGACAGGGGAGCTCACCCCTCCACTTT.

The chain employs TRBV19 and TRBJ1-1; D is unresolved. The CDR3 consists of 16 residues. Per germline, CDR1 LNHDA and CDR2 SQIVND (reference sequence). Trimming stripped 7 bases from V and 10 bases from J, with 28 bases between. CDR3 sequence: CASTPNLGRSLPLAFF. DNA of the CDR3: TGTGCCAGTACCCCTAATCTGGGCAGGTCCCTACCGTTAGCTTTCTTT.

V usage is TRBV12-2 and J usage is TRBJ1-3. TRBV12-2 is noted as a pseudogene. This CDR3 contains 15 residues. DNA for the CDR3: TGTGCAAGTCGCTTAGGACACGCGGGGAGAAACACCATATATTTT. Encoded protein: CASRLGHAGRNTIYF.

The rearrangement joins TRBV4-2 to TRBJ1-2; 8 nucleotides align to TRBD1. Germline V gene data show CDR1 as LGHNA and CDR2 as YNFKEQ. The CDR3 runs 18 residues. J gave up 4 bases and V 1 base, and 14 bases lay outside the gene matches. CDR3 loop: CASSQGVGTGGVTYGYTF. CDR3 sequence (DNA): TGTGCCAGCAGCCAAGGGGTCGGGACAGGAGGGGTTACCTATGGCTACACCTTC.

This rearrangement joins TRBV11-2 to TRBJ1-3; D is unclear. In germline, CDR1 is SGHAT, CDR2 FQNNGV. The V end lost 0 bases, the J end lost 8 bases, and 11 bases lay between the germline ends. This CDR3 spans 14 amino acids. The CDR3 sequence is CASSLDLSDYTIYF. The CDR3 DNA follows: TGTGCCAGCAGCTTAGACTTGAGTGACTACACCATATATTTT.

This chain uses TRBV6-1 with TRBJ1-3; 7 positions match TRBD1. The CDR3 loop spans 16 amino acids. V dropped 4 bases and J dropped 4; count of bases not matched to a gene: 10. CDR1 and CDR2 from the germline V gene are MNHNS and SASEGT. The CDR3 spells CASSALGQLFGNTIYF. The CDR3 DNA is TGTGCCAGCAGTGCCTTGGGACAGTTGTTCGGAAACACCATATATTTT.

The chain combines TRBV7-8 with TRBJ1-6, with 10 bases lining up with TRBD1. The CDR3 totals 15 residues. From germline, CDR1 is SGHVS and CDR2 FQNEAQ. The V gene end was trimmed by 0 bases and the J gene end by 7 bases; junction bases not matched to a gene: 0. CDR3 protein: CASSLAGQGNSPLHF. The CDR3 DNA reads as TGTGCCAGCAGCTTAGCGGGACAGGGGAATTCACCCCTCCACTTT.

The CDR3 is CASSVGTGFNSPLHF. The CDR3 DNA follows: TGTGCCAGCAGCGTCGGAACAGGCTTTAATTCACCCCTCCACTTT. This chain joins TRBV9 and TRBJ1-6; a weak D match, TRBD1 (5 bases). The CDR3 runs to 15 residues. Trimming took 2 bases from V and 6 from J, leaving 12 bases between them. Germline loops: CDR1 SGDLS, CDR2 YYNGEE.

This rearrangement joins TRBV7-2 to TRBJ2-3; 9 bases are shared with TRBD1. Germline-derived CDR1 and CDR2 are SGHTA and FQGNSA. The length of the CDR3 is 14 residues. The DNA for the CDR3 is TGTTATGGGTGGGACAGGGCCTTTCAAGATACGCAGTATTTT. Encoded protein: CYGWDRAFQDTQYF.

The chain couples TRBV15 to TRBJ1-5; 7 nucleotides agree with TRBD1. This CDR3 contains 19 residues. Germline assignment: CDR1 LNHNV and CDR2 YYDKDF (reference sequence). The V and J ends lost 0 bases and 0 bases, in that order; junction bases with no gene match: 11. The CDR3 coding sequence is TGTGCCACCAGCAGAGATTTGGGGTACAGGGGCCTTAGCAATCAGCCCCAGCATTTT. The encoded protein is CATSRDLGYRGLSNQPQHF.

V is TRBV5-1 and J is TRBJ1-1, with TRBD1 matching over 11 bases. This CDR3 comprises 15 residues. Germline CDR1 and CDR2: SGHRS and YFSETQ. Trimming cost V 0 bases and J 8 bases; bases outside gene matches: 6. CDR3 DNA: TGCGCCAGCAGCTTGGCCGGACAGGGGGCGGCCGAAGCTTTCTTT. This sequence encodes CASSLAGQGAAEAFF.

The chain links TRBV6-1 to TRBJ1-4; 7 nucleotides match TRBD1. CDR1 is MNHNS, CDR2 SASEGT, per germline. This CDR3 spans 15 amino acids. Unmatched junction bases numbered 15, after V lost 2 bases and J lost 15 bases. This CDR3 reads CASSELGQVRTVMFF. The CDR3 DNA sequence: TGTGCCAGCAGTGAATTAGGACAGGTACGGACCGTGATGTTTTTT.

V usage is TRBV7-9 and J usage is TRBJ2-2, with a possible D match to TRBD1 (6 bases). V was pared by 5 bases and J by 4 bases, with 11 bases between. Germline CDR1 SEHNR, CDR2 FQNEAQ (reference sequence). The CDR3 totals 14 residues. The chain's CDR3 is CASSIQGSTGELFF. The CDR3 coding sequence is TGTGCCAGCAGCATCCAGGGGTCCACCGGGGAGCTGTTTTTT.

V and J are TRBV3-1 (or the pseudogene TRBV3-2) and TRBJ2-7, with TRBD1 matching 8 bases. The germline CDR1 and CDR2 sequences are LGHDT and YNNKEL (reference sequence). This CDR3 is built from 13 residues. V dropped 6 bases and J dropped 3; count of bases not matched to a gene: 4. In DNA, the CDR3 is TGTGCCAGCAGTCTACAGGGGGTCTACGAGCAGTACTTC. It is translated as CASSLQGVYEQYF.

The rearrangement links TRBV18 to TRBJ1-2; 7 nucleotides match TRBD1. There are 13 residues in the CDR3. V trimming: 3 bases; J trimming: 8 bases; junction bases outside the gene matches: 6. The germline V gene has CDR1 KGHSH and CDR2 LQKENI. The CDR3 loop is CASSPAGQVGYTF. Written as DNA, the CDR3 is TGTGCCAGCTCACCGGCAGGACAGGTCGGCTACACCTTC.

The rearrangement uses TRBV6-5 and TRBJ2-3; 8 bases are shared with TRBD1. Germline lookup yields CDR1 MNHEY and CDR2 SVGAGI. V lost 0 bases, J lost 3 bases, and 2 bases stayed unmatched. The CDR3 consists of 15 residues. The CDR3 DNA reads as TGTGCCAGCAGTTACTCGAGACAGGGGACAGATACGCAGTATTTT. Translating gives CASSYSRQGTDTQYF.

This chain joins TRBV7-2 and TRBJ1-2; maybe TRBD1 (5 bases). The V end lost 7 bases, the J end lost 5 bases, and 17 bases lay between the germline ends. Germline loops: CDR1 SGHTA, CDR2 FQGNSA. The CDR3 runs 14 residues. CDR3 sequence reads: CASTQGMTVYGYTF. The CDR3 DNA follows: TGTGCCAGCACCCAGGGCATGACAGTATATGGCTACACCTTC.

The gene calls are TRBV19 and TRBJ1-2, with D possibly being TRBD1 (5 bases). The V and J ends lost 3 bases and 3 bases respectively, with 17 bases between them. There are 16 residues in the CDR3. Germline V gene lookup returns CDR1 LNHDA and CDR2 SQIVND (reference sequence). The CDR3: CASSMLQGGEDYGYTF. In nucleotides, the CDR3 is TGTGCCAGTAGTATGCTCCAGGGAGGGGAGGACTATGGCTACACCTTC. The variable domain in full, with the rest retrieved from reference TRBV19 and TRBJ1-2, is DGGITQSPKYLFRKEGQNVTLSCEQNLNHDAMYWYRQDPGQGLRLIYYSQIVNDFQKGDIAEGYSVSREKKESFPLTVTSAQKNPTAFYLCASSMLQGGEDYGYTFGSGTRLTVV.

This clone has just a few counts. This sequence joins TRBV3-1 (or the pseudogene TRBV3-2) and TRBJ2-7; 8 nucleotides match TRBD2. V was clipped by 5 bases and J by 6 bases; unmatched bases: 12. The germline gives CDR1 LGHDT, CDR2 YNNKEL (reference sequence). The CDR3 is 15 residues long. The CDR3 sequence is CASSTSPGLGSEQYF. The CDR3, as DNA: TGTGCCAGCAGCACCAGCCCGGGACTAGGGAGCGAGCAGTACTTC.

The V call is TRBV5-1, the J call TRBJ1-1, with 8 bases lining up with TRBD1. This CDR3 comprises 15 residues. J lost 2 bases, V lost 4 bases, and 7 bases had no gene match. Germline CDR1 and CDR2: SGHRS and YFSETQ. CDR3 in DNA: TGCGCCAGCAGCGCTGACAGGGGTCGAAACACTGAAGCTTTCTTT. Translation gives CASSADRGRNTEAFF.

The gene calls are TRBV3-1 (or the pseudogene TRBV3-2) and TRBJ1-1; TRBD1 agrees at 9 bases. The CDR3 contains 16 residues. Germline trimming cut 3 bases from V and 4 bases from J; bases unmatched to any gene: 9. Germline V gives CDR1 LGHDT, CDR2 YNNKEL (reference sequence). The CDR3 DNA reads TGTGCCAGCAGCCAGGGGACAGGGAGGACGGGCACTGAAGCTTTCTTT. Translating gives CASSQGTGRTGTEAFF.

This clone appeared once. The chain joins TRBV6-6 to TRBJ1-2; TRBD1 aligns across 8 bases. This CDR3 has 12 residues. V gave up 6 bases and J gave up 8 bases; unmatched junction bases: 5. CDR1 and CDR2 (germline): MNHNY, SVGAGI (reference sequence). The CDR3 spells CASSDRGGGYTF. CDR3 DNA sequence: TGTGCCAGCAGCGACAGGGGTGGAGGCTACACCTTC.

The J gene is TRBJ2-7, the V gene TRBV12-3 or TRBV12-4; 10 positions agree with TRBD1. V dropped 7 bases and J dropped 9; count of bases not matched to a gene: 6. This CDR3 region has 12 residues. As DNA, the CDR3 is TGTGCCAGCACCGCTGACAGGGGGCGGCAGTACTTC. This codes for CASTADRGRQYF.

The chain carries TRBV19 and TRBJ2-2; D not resolved. Per the germline V gene, CDR1 is LNHDA and CDR2 is SQIVND (reference sequence). The CDR3 spans 13 residues. Trimming left V 4 bases short and J 7 bases short, with 10 bases between. The CDR3 bases are TGTGCCAGTAGTAGAGGTGCTAGCGGGGAGCTGTTTTTT. It yields the protein CASSRGASGELFF.

V and J are TRBV6-5 and TRBJ2-7; TRBD1 might be the D (6 bases). The CDR3 totals 15 residues. Trimming removed 2 bases from V and 2 bases from J, with 13 bases in between. The V gene's germline CDR1 is MNHEY and CDR2 SVGAGI. The CDR3 protein is CASSYGGLTAYEQYF. In nucleotides, the CDR3 is TGTGCCAGCAGTTACGGGGGCCTAACGGCCTACGAGCAGTACTTC.

About this clone: This specimen includes other DNA sequences encoding the same CDR3. J is TRBJ2-1 and V is TRBV19; D is ambiguous. The CDR3 sequence is 12 residues long. Trimming cost V 1 base and J 5 bases, with 3 bases left between them. CDR1 and CDR2 from the germline V gene are LNHDA and SQIVND (reference sequence). In nucleotides, the CDR3 is TGTGCCAGTAGTATAGGAGACAATGAGCAGTTCTTC. As protein: CASSIGDNEQFF.

This clone turned up a few times. V is TRBV5-6 and J is TRBJ2-1, with TRBD2 identical over 13 bases. Germline assignment: CDR1 SGHDT and CDR2 YYEEEE. Trimming removed 4 bases from V and 7 bases from J; junction bases left unmatched: 2. CDR3 size: 14 residues. The CDR3 coding sequence is TGTGCCAGCAGCGTGGGACTAGCGGGAAATGAGCAGTTCTTC. The encoded protein is CASSVGLAGNEQFF.

The V and J genes are TRBV9 and TRBJ2-3; maybe TRBD1 (6 bases). The V end was cut by 3 bases, the J end by 4 bases, with 15 bases between. Germline CDR1 and CDR2: SGDLS and YYNGEE. The CDR3 runs to 15 residues. Here the CDR3 reads CASSASGAVADTQYF. The CDR3 DNA is TGTGCCAGCAGCGCCTCAGGGGCAGTTGCAGATACGCAGTATTTT.

The J gene is TRBJ1-1, the V gene TRBV9; a weak D match, TRBD1 (6 bases). This CDR3 spans 13 amino acids. Per germline, CDR1 SGDLS and CDR2 YYNGEE. Trimming cost V 4 bases and J 4 bases, with 11 bases left between them. As DNA, the CDR3 is TGTGCCAGCAGCACCAGGACAGCCACTGAAGCTTTCTTT. It yields the protein CASSTRTATEAFF.

V gene TRBV6-1 combines with J gene TRBJ1-5; weak D call: TRBD1 (6 bases). The CDR3 is 14 amino acids. V lost 1 base, J lost 6 bases, and 10 bases lay in between. Germline CDR1 and CDR2: MNHNS and SASEGT. The DNA for the CDR3 is TGTGCCAGCAGTGAAGGCAGGGGCGGTCAGCCCCAGCATTTT. The encoded protein is CASSEGRGGQPQHF.

The chain uses TRBV30 and TRBJ2-5; TRBD2 matches at 15 bases. Germline CDR1 is GTSNPN and CDR2 is SVGIG (reference sequence). The CDR3 totals 20 residues. The J segment lost 4 bases and the V segment lost 1 base, leaving 16 bases of the junction unmatched. The CDR3 sequence: CAWSEEGTSGGRSGGETQYF. In DNA form, the CDR3 reads TGTGCCTGGAGTGAGGAGGGGACTAGCGGGGGGCGCTCGGGAGGAGAGACCCAGTACTTC. Drawing the rest from reference TRBV30 and TRBJ2-5, the complete variable domain is SQTIHQWPATLVQPVGSPLSLECTVEGTSNPNLYWYRQAAGRGLQLLFYSVGIGQISSEVPQNLSASRPQDRQFILSSKKLLLSDSGFYLCAWSEEGTSGGRSGGETQYFGPGTRLLVL.